This T cell receptor beta chain originates from a study of CD8 T cells in Susac syndrome. CDR1 is MDHEN and CDR2 is SYDVKM in the germline V gene. CDR3 length equals 13 residues. Trimming removed 2 bases from V and 5 bases from J, with 9 bases in between. Reverse transcription of about 0.45 to 1 ug RNA was performed with random hexamers. The authors amplified TCR beta CDR3 across 54 Vbeta and 13 Jbeta using immunoSEQ multiplex PCR. One entry per CDR3 protein, called by TCRdb with MiXCR from the immunoSEQ multiplex PCR reads. The sample yields about 300,000 distinct CDR3 sequences, roughly 85% seen once. It was negative isolation that provided the CD8+ and CD4+ T cells, whereas TEMRA cells were enriched by FACS.

This sequence joins TRBV28 and TRBJ2-5; D call uncertain. This sequence originates from a human donor with multiple sclerosis. The specimen was CD8+ T cells from PBMCs. Here the CDR3 reads CASSLNGWETQYF. The CDR3, as DNA: TGTGCCAGCAGTTTAAACGGGTGGGAGACCCAGTACTTC.